This TCR beta chain came from a study of T cells expressing NK-cell markers. The wider study: Sequenced donors, eight in total, included seven who were HCMV-seropositive and one who was seronegative.

TCRdb reprocessed the 5' RACE reads and keeps a single row for each CDR3 protein, giving no DNA. The sample holds roughly 380,000 distinct CDR3 sequences. The CDR3 spans 12 residues. Germline assignment: CDR1 DFQATT and CDR2 SNEGSKA (reference sequence). What was sequenced was blood T cells: a sorted CD56 or NKG2C T cell subset, CD4+ or CD8+ T cells, or bulk PBMC T cells (not recorded which). The clonotype comes from a man aged 18 to 70 in good health. The chain links TRBV20-1 to TRBJ2-3; TCRdb outputs TRBD2, but without DNA this stays unchecked. CDR3 protein: CSKRGGRDTQYF.